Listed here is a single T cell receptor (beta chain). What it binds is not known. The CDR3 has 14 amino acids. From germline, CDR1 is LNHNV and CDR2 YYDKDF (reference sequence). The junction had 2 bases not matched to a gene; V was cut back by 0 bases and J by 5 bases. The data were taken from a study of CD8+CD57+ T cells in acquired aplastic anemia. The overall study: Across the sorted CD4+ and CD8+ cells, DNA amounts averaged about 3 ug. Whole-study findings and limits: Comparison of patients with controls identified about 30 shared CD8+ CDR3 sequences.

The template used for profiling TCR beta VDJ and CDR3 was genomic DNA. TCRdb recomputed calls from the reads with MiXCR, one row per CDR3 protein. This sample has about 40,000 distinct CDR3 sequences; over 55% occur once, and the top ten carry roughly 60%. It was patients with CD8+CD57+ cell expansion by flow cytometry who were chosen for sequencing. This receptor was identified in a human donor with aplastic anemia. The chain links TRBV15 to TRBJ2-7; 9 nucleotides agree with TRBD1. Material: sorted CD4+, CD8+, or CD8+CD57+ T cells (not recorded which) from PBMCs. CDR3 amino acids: CATSREDRGNEQYF. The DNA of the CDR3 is TGTGCCACCAGCAGAGAGGACAGGGGAAACGAGCAGTACTTC.